Listed below are T cell receptor beta chains from one sample, sequenced in a study of cytomegalovirus exposure and HLA in healthy donors. This table comes from immunoSEQ multiplex PCR, and its TCRdb copy is limited to in-frame clones, with some not included. The sample consists of around 170,000 clones, 65% to 85% of them appearing once. Sequences were obtained from PBMCs. These receptors were obtained from a man aged 45-65 years in good health and CMV-seropositive. Each CDR3 is given with its conserved first and last residue. Each record gives: J gene, D gene, clone size, V gene, CDR3 DNA, CDR3 protein. A D gene is named only where the DNA matches it firmly. For some rows the clone size is stated as once, few or many, or as a class when expanded; others skip it.

TRBJ2-2,-,-,TRBV2,TGTGCCAGCACCAGGGGGGCCGGGGAGCTGTTTTTT,CASTRGAGELFF
TRBJ2-7,TRBD2,-,TRBV4-1,TGCGCCAGCAGCCAAGGTGACGGGAGGCGGGCAGCCTACGAGCAGTACTTC,CASSQGDGRRAAYEQYF
TRBJ1-1,-,-,TRBV28,TGTGCCAGCAGCTCAGGGTTTTCTGAAGCTTTCTTT,CASSSGFSEAFF
TRBJ2-1,TRBD2,once,TRBV29-1,TGCAGCGTTGAAGCGGGACTAGCAATACCCTACAATGAGCAGTTCTTC,CSVEAGLAIPYNEQFF
TRBJ1-2,-,-,TRBV4-3,TGCGCCAGCAGCCAAGAAACCCGTCAAACGTATGGCCACACCTTC,CASSQETRQTYGHTF
TRBJ2-5,TRBD2,-,TRBV4-1,TGCGCCAGCAGCCAAAGGACTAGCGGGGGGGCGGGGGAGACCCAGTACTTC,CASSQRTSGGAGETQYF
TRBJ1-5,TRBD1,-,TRBV2,TGTGCCAGCGGAGGACAGGGAGGATCAGCGCCCCAGCATTTT,CASGGQGGSAPQHF
TRBJ1-1,TRBD1,-,TRBV6-1,TGTGCCAGCAGGGCACAGGGGGTTGCTGAAGCTTTCTTT,CASRAQGVAEAFF
TRBJ1-2,TRBD1,-,TRBV5-1,TGCGCCAGCAGCGCGGGACAGGACTATGGCTACACCTTC,CASSAGQDYGYTF
TRBJ1-4,TRBD1,-,TRBV18,TGTGCCAGCTCACGACAGGGTTTGAATGAAAAACTGTTTTTT,CASSRQGLNEKLFF
TRBJ2-7,TRBD2,-,TRBV18,TGTGCCAGCTCTCTAGCGGGGGCCCTCTACGAGCAGTACTTC,CASSLAGALYEQYF
TRBJ2-5,TRBD2,-,TRBV29-1,TGCAGCGTGGACCCAACTAGCGGGGGGGCCGGAGAGACCCAGTACTTC,CSVDPTSGGAGETQYF
TRBJ2-7,-,-,TRBV7-9,TGTGCCAGCAGCTTAGACACCCTTCAAAGCTCCTACGAGCAGTACTTC,CASSLDTLQSSYEQYF
TRBJ2-7,-,-,TRBV7-9,TGTGCCAGCAGCCTCGGACAGACTTCTCCCACCTACGAGCAGTACTTC,CASSLGQTSPTYEQYF
TRBJ1-2,-,-,TRBV19,TGTGCCAGTAGTATCACCCACGGGGGAAACTATGGCTACACCTTC,CASSITHGGNYGYTF
TRBJ1-2,TRBD1,-,TRBV5-1,TGCGCCAGCAGCTTCTACCGACAGGGCGGCTACACCTTC,CASSFYRQGGYTF
TRBJ1-1,-,once,TRBV21-1,TGTGCCAGCAGCAAACGGGGACAAAACACTGAAGCTTTCTTT,CASSKRGQNTEAFF
TRBJ2-7,TRBD1,few,TRBV9,TGTGCCAGCAGCGTAGCTGACAGGGGGTCCTACGAGCAGTACTTC,CASSVADRGSYEQYF
TRBJ2-5,-,-,TRBV9,TGTGCCAGCAGCGTTACCGGGACTCAAGAGACCCAGTACTTC,CASSVTGTQETQYF
TRBJ1-2,-,-,TRBV29-1,TGCAGCGTTGAAAGCGGCTATGGCTACACCTTC,CSVESGYGYTF
TRBJ1-1,-,once,TRBV30,TGTGCCTGGAGGGGACTGGCGAACACTGAAGCTTTCTTT,CAWRGLANTEAFF
TRBJ2-1,-,-,TRBV27,TGTGCCAGCAGTTGGAGAGGCCAAACCTACAATGAGCAGTTCTTC,CASSWRGQTYNEQFF
TRBJ2-3,-,-,TRBV11-3,TGTGCCAGCAGCTTAGAACAGACAGATACGCAGTATTTT,CASSLEQTDTQYF
TRBJ1-2,-,-,TRBV4-2,TGTGCCAGCAGCCAAGATTCTACACGGGACACCCACTATGGCTACACCTTC,CASSQDSTRDTHYGYTF
TRBJ1-4,-,-,TRBV7-2,TGTGCCAGCAGCCCAGCAGGGTCAGGGAATGAAAAACTGTTTTTT,CASSPAGSGNEKLFF
TRBJ1-2,-,-,TRBV2,TGTGCCAGCAGTGAGTCAGGGAAGGGCTACACCTTC,CASSESGKGYTF
TRBJ2-5,-,-,TRBV5-1,TGCGCCAGCAGCTTGGCACCAGGGGAGACCCAGTACTTC,CASSLAPGETQYF
TRBJ1-5,-,-,TRBV19,TGTGCCAGTAACGCAGGGCTGGGACTCAATAGCAATCAGCCCCAGCATTTT,CASNAGLGLNSNQPQHF
TRBJ2-7,-,few,TRBV7-2,TGTGCCAGCAGCTTAGGGGGACTCGCCTACGAGCAGTACTTC,CASSLGGLAYEQYF
TRBJ2-7,-,-,TRBV6-5,TGTGCCAGCACCGCCCGGGGGGCGATCTCCTACGAGCAGTACTTC,CASTARGAISYEQYF
TRBJ2-1,-,-,TRBV21-1,TGTGCCAGCAGCACCTACAAGGGGCCCTACAATGAGCAGTTCTTC,CASSTYKGPYNEQFF
TRBJ1-2,-,once,TRBV19,TGTGCCAGTAGTCCCACACCCGACTATGGCTACACCTTC,CASSPTPDYGYTF
TRBJ2-5,-,once,TRBV7-6,TGTGCCAGCAGCTTAATAAGCCAGGGCAGACAGACCCAGTACTTC,CASSLISQGRQTQYF
TRBJ2-1,TRBD2,-,TRBV29-1,TGCAGCGTTGTCGAAGGCGGGGGCTCCTACAATGAGCAGTTCTTC,CSVVEGGGSYNEQFF
TRBJ2-5,-,-,TRBV2,TGTGCCAGTAACAGGGATTCGGAGACCCAGTACTTC,CASNRDSETQYF
TRBJ2-1,TRBD1,-,TRBV5-1,TGCGCCAGCAGCTGGGCACAGGGGGCGGGAATTGATGAGCAGTTCTTC,CASSWAQGAGIDEQFF
TRBJ1-2,-,-,TRBV5-1,TGCGCCAGCAGCTGGGGCCCTCGGGGGAGCTATGGCTACACCTTC,CASSWGPRGSYGYTF
TRBJ2-7,-,-,TRBV4-1,TGCGCCAGCAGCCAAGCGCGCGGGACAGTAAGCTCCTACGAGCAGTACTTC,CASSQARGTVSSYEQYF
TRBJ2-2,-,-,TRBV9,TGTGCCAGCAGCGCCCAGGATCTATACGACGCGAACACCGGGGAGCTGTTTTTT,CASSAQDLYDANTGELFF
TRBJ1-3,TRBD1,few,TRBV6-5,TGTGCCAGCAGAAACAGGGGGAGTAGAAACACCATATATTTT,CASRNRGSRNTIYF
TRBJ2-5,-,-,TRBV9,TGTGCCAGCAGCGGAGGACTGATCAAAGAGACCCAGTACTTC,CASSGGLIKETQYF
TRBJ1-2,-,-,TRBV5-4,TGTGCCAGCAGCCCGGAGGCTAACTATGGCTACACCTTC,CASSPEANYGYTF
TRBJ2-2,-,-,TRBV11-2,TGTGCCAGCAGCTTTCCCCCAGGGCTTCGGAACACCGGGGAGCTGTTTTTT,CASSFPPGLRNTGELFF
TRBJ2-7,TRBD2,-,TRBV6-5,TGTGCCACCAGCGGGGGAGTATACTACGAGCAGTACTTC,CATSGGVYYEQYF
TRBJ2-1,-,-,TRBV6-5,TGTGCCACCAGGGGGGGGTATGAGCAGTTCTTC,CATRGGYEQFF
TRBJ2-7,TRBD1,once,TRBV18,TGTGCCAGCTCGGGGACAGGGGGGAACGAGCAGTACTTC,CASSGTGGNEQYF
TRBJ2-5,-,once,TRBV7-9,TGTGCCAGCAGCTTCGGTCGGACAGAAGAGACCCAGTACTTC,CASSFGRTEETQYF
TRBJ2-1,-,-,TRBV10-3,TGTGCCATCAGTGATACCGACAGGAGCTCCTACAATGAGCAGTTCTTC,CAISDTDRSSYNEQFF